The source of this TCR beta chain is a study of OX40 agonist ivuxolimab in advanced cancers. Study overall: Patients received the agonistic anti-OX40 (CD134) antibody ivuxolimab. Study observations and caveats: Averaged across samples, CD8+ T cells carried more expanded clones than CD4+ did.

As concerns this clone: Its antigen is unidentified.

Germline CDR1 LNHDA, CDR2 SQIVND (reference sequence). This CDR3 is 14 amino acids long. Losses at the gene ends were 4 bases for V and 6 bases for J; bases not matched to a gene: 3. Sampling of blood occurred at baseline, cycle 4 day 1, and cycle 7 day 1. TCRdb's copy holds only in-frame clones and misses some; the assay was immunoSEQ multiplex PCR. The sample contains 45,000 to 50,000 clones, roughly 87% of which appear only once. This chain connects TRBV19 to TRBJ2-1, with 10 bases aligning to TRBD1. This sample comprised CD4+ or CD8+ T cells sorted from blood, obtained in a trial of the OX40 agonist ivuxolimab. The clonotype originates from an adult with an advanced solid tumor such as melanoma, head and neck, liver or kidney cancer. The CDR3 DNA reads TGTGCCAGTAGTAGGGACAGGGGTGGCAATGAGCAGTTCTTC. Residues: CASSRDRGGNEQFF.